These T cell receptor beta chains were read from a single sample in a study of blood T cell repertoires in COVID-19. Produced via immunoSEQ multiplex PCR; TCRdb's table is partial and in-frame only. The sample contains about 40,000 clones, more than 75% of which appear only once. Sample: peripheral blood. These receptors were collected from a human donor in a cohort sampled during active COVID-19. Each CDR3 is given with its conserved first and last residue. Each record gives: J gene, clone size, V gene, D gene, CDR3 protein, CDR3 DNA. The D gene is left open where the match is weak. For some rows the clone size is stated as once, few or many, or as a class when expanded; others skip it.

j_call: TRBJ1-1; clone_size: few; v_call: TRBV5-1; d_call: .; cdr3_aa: CASSWGGGQNTEAFF; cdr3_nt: TGCGCCAGCAGCTGGGGGGGCGGACAGAACACTGAAGCTTTCTTT
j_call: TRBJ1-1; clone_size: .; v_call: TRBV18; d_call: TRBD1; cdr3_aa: CASSPGQGAVSEAFF; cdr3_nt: TGTGCCAGCTCACCGGGACAGGGGGCGGTATCTGAAGCTTTCTTT
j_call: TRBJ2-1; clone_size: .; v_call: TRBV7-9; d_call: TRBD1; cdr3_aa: CASSLNRGNEQFF; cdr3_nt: TGTGCCAGCAGCTTAAACAGGGGAAATGAGCAGTTCTTC
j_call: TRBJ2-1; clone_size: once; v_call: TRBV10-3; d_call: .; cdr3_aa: CAIRGRGADEQFF; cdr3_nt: TGTGCCATCAGAGGACGGGGGGCGGATGAGCAGTTCTTC
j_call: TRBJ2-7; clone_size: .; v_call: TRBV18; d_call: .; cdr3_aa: CASSPFTGTYEQYF; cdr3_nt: TGTGCCAGCTCACCGTTCACAGGGACATACGAGCAGTACTTC
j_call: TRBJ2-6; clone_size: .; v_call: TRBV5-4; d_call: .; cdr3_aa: CASSSSDSGANVLTF; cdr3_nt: TGTGCCAGCAGCTCGAGTGACTCTGGGGCCAACGTCCTGACTTTC
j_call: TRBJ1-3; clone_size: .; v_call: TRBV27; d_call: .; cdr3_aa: CARLPRDFSSGNTIYF; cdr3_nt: TGTGCCCGTCTCCCCAGAGACTTCAGCTCTGGAAACACCATATATTTT
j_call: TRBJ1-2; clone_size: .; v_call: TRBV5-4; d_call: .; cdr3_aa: CASSLNAGGLIAF; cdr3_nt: TGTGCCAGCAGCTTGAATGCGGGGGGGTTAATAGCCTTC
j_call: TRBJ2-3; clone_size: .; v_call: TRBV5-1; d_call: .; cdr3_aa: CASSQGSGTDTQYF; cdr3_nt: TGCGCCAGCAGCCAAGGGTCGGGAACAGATACGCAGTATTTT
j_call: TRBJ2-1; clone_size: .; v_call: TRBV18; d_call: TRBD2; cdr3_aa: CPSSPDHWGKRGGLSWQFF; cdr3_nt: TGTCCCAGCTCACCGGACCATTGGGGGAAGCGGGGGGGCCTAAGTTGGCAGTTCTTC
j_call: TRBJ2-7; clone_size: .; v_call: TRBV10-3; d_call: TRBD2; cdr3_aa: CAISVTSGGAYEQYF; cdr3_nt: TGTGCCATCAGTGTTACTAGCGGGGGGGCCTACGAGCAGTACTTC
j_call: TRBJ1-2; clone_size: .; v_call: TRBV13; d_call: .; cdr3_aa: CASSLGGQTSNYGYTF; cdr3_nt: TGTGCCAGCAGCTTAGGTGGACAGACCTCTAACTATGGCTACACCTTC
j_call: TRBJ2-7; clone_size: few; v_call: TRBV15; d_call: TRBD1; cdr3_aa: CATSRDFWGQGLIEQYF; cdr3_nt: TGTGCCACCAGCAGAGATTTTTGGGGACAGGGGCTGATCGAGCAGTACTTC
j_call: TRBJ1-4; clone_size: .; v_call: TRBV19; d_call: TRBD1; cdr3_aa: CASSFSYDRAVEKLFF; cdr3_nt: TGTGCCAGTAGTTTCTCCTACGACAGGGCGGTTGAAAAACTGTTTTTT
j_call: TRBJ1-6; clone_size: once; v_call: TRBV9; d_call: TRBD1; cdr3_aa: CASSVGDRAGSPLHF; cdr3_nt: TGTGCCAGCAGCGTAGGGGACAGGGCCGGCTCACCCCTCCACTTT
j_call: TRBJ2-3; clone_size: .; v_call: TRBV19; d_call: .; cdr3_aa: CASSIRGGSGSGDTQYF; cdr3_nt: TGTGCCAGTAGTATCAGGGGAGGGTCGGGTTCTGGGGATACGCAGTATTTT
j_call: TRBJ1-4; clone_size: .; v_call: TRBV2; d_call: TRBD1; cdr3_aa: CASSEGGGQGKLFF; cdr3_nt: TGTGCCAGCAGTGAAGGTGGAGGACAGGGCAAACTGTTTTTT
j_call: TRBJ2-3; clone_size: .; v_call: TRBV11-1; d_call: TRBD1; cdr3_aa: CASSSYDRGDTQYF; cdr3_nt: TGTGCCAGCAGTTCATACGACAGGGGAGATACGCAGTATTTT
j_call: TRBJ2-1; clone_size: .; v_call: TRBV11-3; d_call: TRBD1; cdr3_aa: CASSLSRGWYDEQFF; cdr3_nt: TGTGCCAGCAGCTTGAGCAGGGGGTGGTATGATGAGCAGTTCTTC
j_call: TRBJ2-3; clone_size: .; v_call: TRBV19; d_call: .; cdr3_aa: CASRAIPTDTQYF; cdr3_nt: TGTGCCAGTAGGGCCATACCCACAGATACGCAGTATTTT
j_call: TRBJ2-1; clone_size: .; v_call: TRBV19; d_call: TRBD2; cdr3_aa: CASSPGLAGGPSYNEQFF; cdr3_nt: TGTGCCAGTAGTCCAGGACTAGCGGGGGGGCCTTCCTACAATGAGCAGTTCTTC
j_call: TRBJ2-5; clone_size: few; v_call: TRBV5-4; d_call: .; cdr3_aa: CASSPSGSKTQYF; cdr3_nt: TGTGCCAGCAGCCCCAGCGGGTCCAAGACCCAGTACTTC
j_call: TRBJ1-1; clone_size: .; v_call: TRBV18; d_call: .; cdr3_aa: CASSPTAGRGTEAFF; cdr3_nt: TGTGCCAGCTCACCAACGGCAGGGCGGGGTACTGAAGCTTTCTTT
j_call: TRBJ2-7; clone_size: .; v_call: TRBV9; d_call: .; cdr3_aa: CASSPGLRAEQYF; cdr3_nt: TGTGCCAGCAGCCCAGGACTTCGGGCGGAGCAGTACTTC
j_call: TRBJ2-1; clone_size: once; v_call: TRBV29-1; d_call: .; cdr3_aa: CSVVTGMSYNEQFF; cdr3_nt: TGCAGCGTCGTTACAGGGATGTCCTACAATGAGCAGTTCTTC
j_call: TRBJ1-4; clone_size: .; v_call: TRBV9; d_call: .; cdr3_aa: CASSVADRPNEKLFF; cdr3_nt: TGTGCCAGCAGCGTAGCGGACAGACCTAATGAAAAACTGTTTTTT
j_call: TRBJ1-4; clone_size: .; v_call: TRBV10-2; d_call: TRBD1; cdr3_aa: CASSGTPGQPVREKLFF; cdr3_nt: TGCGCCAGCAGTGGCACCCCGGGACAGCCAGTGAGGGAAAAACTGTTTTTT